These 13 T cell receptor beta chains came from one sample sequenced in a study of T cells in Graves' hyperthyroidism and ophthalmopathy. RNA transcripts served as the template for amplifying TCR beta CDR3 regions. The primer set for the first-round RT-PCR of the TCR CDR3 was HTBI. TCRdb called the multiplex PCR reads again in MiXCR, with one record for every CDR3 protein. This table has nearly 600,000 distinct CDR3 sequences, around 14% appearing once. The sample was blood. Source of these receptors: a woman between 18 and 29 years old with Graves' ophthalmopathy.

This clonotype was picked up many times. This chain uses TRBV28 with TRBJ1-2, with D perhaps matching TRBD1 (5 bases). V was trimmed by 4 bases and J by 4 bases, leaving 13 bases between them. The germline V gene encodes CDR1 MDHEN and CDR2 SYDVKM. The CDR3 has 14 residues. This chain's CDR3 is CASSWNRDLYGYTF. The CDR3 DNA reads TGTGCCAGCAGTTGGAACCGGGACCTCTATGGCTACACCTTC.

This clonotype has only one observation. The chain recombines TRBV30 with TRBJ1-1; D unresolved. Trimming took off 2 bases at V and 4 bases at J, with 11 bases between the two ends. The CDR3 extends over 13 amino acids. Germline CDR1 GTSNPN, CDR2 SVGIG (reference sequence). Written as DNA, the CDR3 is TGTGCCTGGAGTCTGACCACGGGCACTGAAGCTTTCTTT. Encoded protein: CAWSLTTGTEAFF.

At least ten counts were recorded for this clonotype. The J gene is TRBJ2-3, the V gene TRBV7-3; perhaps TRBD2 as D (6 bases). The CDR3 runs to 16 residues. The germline V gene has CDR1 SGHTA and CDR2 FQGTGA. Trimming took 0 bases from V and 5 from J, leaving 15 bases between them. For the CDR3, the DNA is TGTGCCAGCAGCTTAACCCGGGACTTGGCACGAGATACGCAGTATTTT. It yields the protein CASSLTRDLARDTQYF.

This clonotype has ten or more counts. V usage is TRBV7-9 and J usage is TRBJ1-1, with a weak D call TRBD1 (6 bases). Germline V gives CDR1 SEHNR, CDR2 FQNEAQ (reference sequence). This CDR3 contains 15 residues. The germline V and J ends were trimmed by 5 bases and 2 bases, with 15 bases remaining between them. CDR3 in DNA: TGTGCCAGCAGCCCCGGACAGCCATCCAACACTGAAGCTTTCTTT. Translated, it gives CASSPGQPSNTEAFF. The variable domain in full, with the rest retrieved from reference TRBV7-9 and TRBJ1-1, is DTGVSQNPRHKITKRGQNVTFRCDPISEHNRLYWYRQTLGQGPEFLTYFQNEAQLEKSRLLSDRFSAERPKGSFSTLEIQRTEQGDSAMYLCASSPGQPSNTEAFFGQGTRLTVV.

As to this clonotype: This sequence may be a read error, since a much larger clone differs from it by one base. This sequence joins TRBV25-1 and TRBJ1-1; 7 bases agree with TRBD1. From germline, CDR1 is MGHDK and CDR2 SYGVNS. V lost 5 bases to trimming and J lost 3 bases; unmatched junction nucleotides: 6. The CDR3 contains 14 residues. The CDR3 DNA is TGTGCCAGCAGTCTACAGGGGAAGTACACTGAAGCTTTCTTT. As protein: CASSLQGKYTEAFF.

This clonotype was counted many times. This chain joins TRBV10-3 and TRBJ2-1; no clear D gene. The CDR3 is 14 residues long. V gave up 2 bases and J gave up 0 bases, with 5 bases separating them. Germline-derived CDR1 and CDR2 are ENHRY and SYGVKD. The chain's CDR3 is CAISEAGSYNEQFF. The CDR3 region has the DNA TGTGCCATCAGTGAGGCCGGCTCCTACAATGAGCAGTTCTTC.

V and J are TRBV9 and TRBJ2-1; TRBD2 aligns across 11 bases. CDR3 length: 17 amino acids. J lost 7 bases, V lost 0 bases, and 9 bases had no gene match. From germline, CDR1 is SGDLS and CDR2 YYNGEE. The CDR3 spells CASSVGGGSGRGNEQFF. The CDR3 DNA reads TGTGCCAGCAGCGTAGGGGGAGGTAGCGGGAGGGGAAATGAGCAGTTCTTC.

The sample holds many counts of this clonotype. The rearrangement links TRBV7-2 to TRBJ2-7; 10 nucleotides match TRBD2. The length of the CDR3 is 15 residues. Germline V gene data show CDR1 as SGHTA and CDR2 as FQGNSA. The V gene end was trimmed by 5 bases and the J gene end by 6 bases; junction bases not matched to a gene: 10. The CDR3: CASSPTSGSGSEQYF. CDR3 sequence (DNA): TGTGCCAGCAGCCCGACTAGCGGGTCGGGGTCCGAGCAGTACTTC.

At least ten counts were recorded for this clonotype. The chain joins TRBV7-9 to TRBJ2-7; 14 positions agree with TRBD2. The length of the CDR3 is 16 residues. Unmatched junction bases numbered 8, after V lost 5 bases and J lost 5 bases. From germline, CDR1 is SEHNR and CDR2 FQNEAQ (reference sequence). The CDR3 DNA sequence: TGTGCCAGCAGCCCCCCGACTAGCGGGAGGGCCGACGAGCAGTACTTC. Its translation is CASSPPTSGRADEQYF.

The chain has TRBV5-6 and TRBJ2-1; 8 bases are a match to TRBD2. The CDR3 is made up of 19 amino acids. Germline CDR1 reads SGHDT; CDR2 reads YYEEEE. V shed 3 bases and J 1 base; nucleotides not matched to a gene: 15. The CDR3 here is CASSSDAGGRWNSYNEQFF. The CDR3 bases are TGTGCCAGCAGCTCGGACGCGGGGGGCCGGTGGAATTCCTACAATGAGCAGTTCTTC. Full variable domain (remainder filled in from reference TRBV5-6 and TRBJ2-1): DAGVTQSPTHLIKTRGQQVTLRCSPKSGHDTVSWYQQALGQGPQFIFQYYEEEERQRGNFPDRFSGHQFPNYSSELNVNALLLGDSALYLCASSSDAGGRWNSYNEQFFGPGTRLTVL.

There are many counts of this clonotype. The CDR3 here is CAIREAGEQFF. Here the CDR3 DNA reads TGTGCCATCAGGGAAGCTGGAGAGCAGTTCTTC. The chain is built from TRBV10-3 and TRBJ2-1; no definite D call. The V end was cut by 6 bases, the J end by 10 bases, with 10 bases between. The CDR3 spans 11 residues. Looked up from germline, CDR1 is ENHRY and CDR2 is SYGVKD.

This rearrangement joins TRBV7-2 to TRBJ2-3; 12 bases line up with TRBD2. The V segment lost 6 bases and the J segment 2 bases; nucleotides outside the gene matches: 6. Germline V CDR1 and CDR2: SGHTA, FQGNSA. The CDR3 has 16 amino acids. CDR3 in amino acids: CASRARLAGVTDTQYF. Written as DNA, the CDR3 is TGTGCCAGCAGGGCGAGACTAGCGGGAGTCACAGATACGCAGTATTTT. Full variable domain (rest looked up from reference TRBV7-2 and TRBJ2-3): GAGVSQSPSNKVTEKGKDVELRCDPISGHTALYWYRQSLGQGLEFLIYFQGNSAPDKSGLPSDRFSAERTGGSVSTLTIQRTQQEDSAVYLCASRARLAGVTDTQYFGPGTRLTVL.

The table lists this clonotype with many counts. The chain joins TRBV5-8 to TRBJ2-7; 13 nucleotides line up with TRBD2. In germline, CDR1 is SGHTS, CDR2 YDEGEE. The length of the CDR3 is 17 residues. V gave up 3 bases and J gave up 5 bases; unmatched junction bases: 11. The CDR3 DNA reads as TGTGCCAGCAGCTCCGGCGGGGGACTAGCGGGAATCAACGAGCAGTACTTC. Encoded protein: CASSSGGGLAGINEQYF.